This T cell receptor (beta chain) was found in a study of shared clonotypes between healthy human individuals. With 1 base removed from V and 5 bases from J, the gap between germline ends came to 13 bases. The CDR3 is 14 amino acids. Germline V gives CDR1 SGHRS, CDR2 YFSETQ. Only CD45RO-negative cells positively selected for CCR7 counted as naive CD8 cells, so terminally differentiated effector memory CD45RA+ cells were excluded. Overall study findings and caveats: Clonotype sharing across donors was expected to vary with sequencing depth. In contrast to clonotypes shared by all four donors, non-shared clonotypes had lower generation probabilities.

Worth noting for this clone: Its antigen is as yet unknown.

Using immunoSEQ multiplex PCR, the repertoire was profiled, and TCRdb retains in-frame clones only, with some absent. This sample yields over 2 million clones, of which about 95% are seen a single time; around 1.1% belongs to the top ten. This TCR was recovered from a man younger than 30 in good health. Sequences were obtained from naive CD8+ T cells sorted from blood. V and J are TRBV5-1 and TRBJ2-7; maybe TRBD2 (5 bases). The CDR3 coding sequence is TGCGCCAGCAGCTTGCGGGGATTATTCCACGAGCAGTACTTC. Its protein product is CASSLRGLFHEQYF.